This record looks at one TCR beta chain sequence and its context. Antigen unknown. At one end the junction does not follow the germline gene, possibly because of a read error. The time point is: newly diagnosed GD, antithyroid drugs for less than 3 months. From RNA extracted from PBMCs, the TCR library was made. According to the study, TCR beta libraries were built with iRepertoire HTBI primers and CDR3-region Arm-PCR. MiXCR, run by TCRdb on the multiplex PCR reads, gives a single entry per CDR3 protein. In the table there are fewer than 650,000 distinct CDR3 sequences, approximately 16% of which are singletons. These data originate in a study of regulatory T cells in long-lasting Graves disease. Findings and limits, study-wide: More public clonotypes were shared by persistent patients (around 2,600) than by new patients (about 1,000). TCR diversity was lower in persistent than newly diagnosed Graves' disease.

The CDR3 contains 16 residues. The germline V gene encodes CDR1 SGHRS and CDR2 YFSETQ. The same sample was also used in a study of T cells in Graves' hyperthyroidism and ophthalmopathy.

The sample in question was peripheral blood mononuclear cells (PBMCs), obtained at new diagnosis, from a patient treated with antithyroid drugs. The rearrangement links TRBV5-1 to TRBJ2-2, with 8 bases matching TRBD1. The TCR comes from a man between 18 and 29 years old with Graves disease. The DNA of the CDR3 is TGCGCCAGCAGCTTACCGGGACAGGAGACTACCGGGGAGCCGTTTTTT. Residues: CASSLPGQETTGEPFF.